The source of this T cell receptor beta chain is a study of cytomegalovirus exposure and HLA in healthy donors (dated by TCRdb to about 2017). Concerning the study at large: In an earlier analysis of some 550 of the donors, around 300 Gb of sequence data and some 120 million unique TCR beta sequences from about 190 million T cells were reported. Around 320 gigabases of sequencing data and 78 million or so unique TCR sequences were included in an early release covering several hundred HLA-typed donors. Among the roughly 390 genotyped donors, approximately 82% belonged to the genetic ancestry cluster associated with self-reported Caucasian donors. The study was designed to test whether signatures of past pathogen exposure could be identified by cataloging public T cell receptors. The study used immunosequencing to profile the T cell repertoires of approximately 640 subjects and linked those repertoires to cytomegalovirus serostatus. Along with the approximately 620-subject first cohort, a separate validation cohort of 120 different subjects was used. High-throughput TCR immunosequencing, statistical association of individual TCRs with disease status, and machine learning were combined to predict cytomegalovirus infection status. To study patterns of TCR occurrence, a later analysis re-analyzed previously published TCR beta repertoires from 600 to 750 donors and added high-resolution HLA genotyping. The later analysis used no new phenotypic data to find candidate immune exposures, relying instead on TCR beta sequences and their occurrence across donors. In an earlier analysis of 550 to 700 of the donors, high-throughput TCR beta sequencing was used to judge whether each TCR beta V gene segment behaved as functional or pseudogenic. Donor age, sex, ethnicity and CMV serostatus were compiled together with the repertoire data. A later genetic analysis used genome-wide SNP genotypes for about three fifths of the 666 donors, treating that subset as a discovery cohort. All discovery cohort repertoires had been generated on a single sequencing platform. HLA typing included class I and class II loci at four-digit resolution. The number of typed donors differed by locus: roughly 629-640 for A, B, C, DRB1 and DQB1; approximately 520 for DQA1; over 600 for DPA1; and around 450 for DPB1. About five DR-DQ haplotypes were handled as single units for association and clustering, since linkage in the cohort was strong. Among a few hundred genotyped donors of the cohort, an average of roughly 240,000 unique TCR beta nucleotide sequences were sequenced per donor, around 18% of them non-productive. What the study reported, not specific to this receptor: Presence/absence analyses assumed roughly uniform sequencing depth across donors, an assumption that may not hold. In a later genetic analysis, a missense DCLRE1C variant was associated with V-gene and J-gene trimming of TCR beta chains, and the association was replicated in an independent cohort. A few of the identified cytomegalovirus-associated TCR beta chains were confirmed in vitro to be specific for cytomegalovirus antigens. In a later genetic analysis, fewer N-insertions in productive TCRs were reported among donors in an Asian-associated ancestry cluster than the approximately 630-donor mean. The study listed 170 or so TCR beta chains as associated with cytomegalovirus. In a later analysis, the rate of TCR association differed among HLA loci, with DRB1 alleles having the most associated TCRs and HLA-C alleles having the fewest. In a later analysis, most CMV-associated TCR beta chains were found to appear HLA-restricted, with HLA associations seemingly driven largely by CMV exposure. The only immune exposure information available for the cohort was CMV serostatus. Some IMGT-functional V segments, including TRBV6-2 and TRBV6-3, could not be distinguished by the 87-base-pair reads and were therefore excluded. The sequencing pipeline was judged likely to have produced a cluster of highly shared sequence variants as a technical artifact. Most TCR sequences were observed very rarely across donors, whereas some public TCRs were present in many individuals. Correlated functional status among segregating V segments might reflect linkage disequilibrium, but an unknown experimental factor could not be ruled out. In a later analysis, several top co-occurrence clusters were reported to appear linked to parvovirus B19, influenza, CMV and Epstein-Barr virus. A further reported finding was that TCR beta sequences accurately predicted the HLA-A and HLA-B alleles for most subjects in the first cohort. Because counts were too low, more than 15 rarely observed V segments, including chromosome 9 orphons, were left out of the earlier analysis of a few hundred of the donors. When HLA alleles, especially DR and DQ, strongly co-occurred, attributing TCR associations to individual alleles was difficult. Broadly in line with IMGT annotations, most TCR beta V segments showed up in productive rearrangements about 87% or about 30% of the time in an earlier analysis of approximately 600 of the donors. A later analysis associated 17,000 or so TCR beta sequences with specific HLA alleles at a false discovery rate of 0.05. Because HLA typing was missing for some donors at each locus, association tests included only the typed subset. It was suggested by the authors that the approach could potentially be generalized to other disease states and immunological phenotypes. In a later analysis, HLA-associated TCR beta chains showed more clonal expansion and lower generation probabilities than non-associated chains that were equally common. This cohort had only TCR beta chains sequenced, and the lack of alpha or paired-chain data limited which features could be detected. In both the original and validation cohorts, the classifier was reported to diagnose cytomegalovirus status with high specificity and sensitivity.

The germline V gene encodes CDR1 SGHVS and CDR2 FQNEAQ. V drops 6 bases and J drops 6 bases, leaving 12 bases in between. Spanning cysteine to phenylalanine, the CDR3 consists of 13 amino acids. The DNA shown is the 39-base CDR3, in frame from base 1. The cohort was made up of about 670 healthy bone marrow donors. All cohort members were sampled while nominally healthy, although unrecorded immune exposures were likely present. The donor was CMV seronegative and was included in the group of hundreds of seronegative cohort members. A peripheral blood sample was collected from each donor, and TCR beta sequencing was performed on peripheral blood mononuclear cells. The Qiagen DNeasy Blood Extraction Kit was used to extract genomic DNA from the blood cell samples. The receptor library was made with the immunoSEQ multiplex PCR assay. For the multiplex PCR, a mixture combining 60 forward primers for TCR Vbeta segments and 13 reverse primers for TCR Jbeta segments was used. A multiplex PCR assay on genomic DNA amplified the CDR3 region of rearranged TCR beta genes. The amplified TCR beta libraries were sequenced on the Illumina HiSeq System as 87-base-pair reads. Turning to the authors' computational methods: A later analysis tallied about 77 million unique TCR beta chains across the 666 repertoires, and some 10 million of those chains were shared by two or more donors. Raw reads were error-corrected and collapsed into unique sequences with a nearest-neighbor algorithm that merged closely related sequences to remove PCR and sequencing errors. CDR3 sequences were aligned to IMGT reference sequences to assign V, D and J gene segments. For a sequence to be retained, at least a six-nucleotide match to both a V gene segment and a J gene segment was required. Rearrangements were classified as productive when the CDR3 lacked stop codons and remained in frame with V and J, and all other rearrangements were classified as non-productive. Following IMGT convention, CDR3 was defined as the stretch from the second conserved V-encoded cysteine to the conserved J-encoded phenylalanine. The earlier analysis of about 560 of the donors excluded any sequence lacking an unambiguous match to a single V gene segment. In an earlier analysis of several hundred of the donors, V segments were called functional above 56.7% productive rearrangements and were called segregating when the between-donor standard deviation exceeded 5%. A statistical classification framework was developed to diagnose cytomegalovirus status using the catalog of TCR beta chain sequences. A later analysis assigned V and J genes by comparing TCR nucleotide sequences with IMGT/GENE-DB human TR gene sequences. The TCRdist pipeline was used in a later analysis to assign CDR3 sequences and most-parsimonious VDJ recombination scenarios. In a later analysis, each TCR beta chain was defined by its CDR3 amino acid sequence together with its V-gene family, and reads lacking a unique V-gene family were excluded. As a way to deal with suspected cross-contamination and a sequencing artifact, a later analysis dropped more than 500 nucleotide sequences that were highly shared and had low generation probability. A later analysis calculated a clonal expansion index for each public chain from normalized within-repertoire ranks of inferred template counts. In a later analysis, generation probabilities were computed with a VDJ recombination model fitted to out-of-frame rearrangements, and the resulting probabilities were checked against IGoR. In a later analysis, hypergeometric tests were used to score TCR-TCR, TCR-HLA and TCR-CMV co-occurrence, with a repertoire-size bias correction applied to TCR pairs. False discovery rates were estimated in a later analysis by permuting HLA or CMV assignments 20 times. In a later analysis, co-occurring TCRs were grouped using DBSCAN, with TCRdist sequence similarity added in when clustering inside HLA-allele-positive subsets. Co-occurrence clustering excluded repertoires with fewer than 30,000 or more than 120,000 public chains, plus five with anomalous nucleotide sharing. TCRdb took this table from immuneACCESS and kept in-frame rearrangements with V and J called. Such tables lack part of the clones; where checked against another copy, unresolved V genes explain under half of the gap, and the rest is unexplained. The V and J calls and the clone size are those of that table, but D and trimming were determined from the DNA. In this sample the table shows some 110,000 clones, 9% to 10% of which occur a single time. The ten largest clonotypes hold 2.5% to 3.5% of the sample.

The sample holds a few counts of this clone. Its antigen has not been determined. Per-nucleotide qualities are absent, and no much larger clonotype sits a single base away. The specimen was PBMCs. The V and J segments used are TRBV7-8 and TRBJ1-5; TRBD1 could be the D gene, as 5 bases match. The sequence was obtained from a man aged 25 to 40 in good health and CMV-seronegative. The nucleotide sequence is given as TGTGCCAGCAGGCCAGGGTACGGTCAGCCCCAGCATTTT. It translates to CASRPGYGQPQHF.